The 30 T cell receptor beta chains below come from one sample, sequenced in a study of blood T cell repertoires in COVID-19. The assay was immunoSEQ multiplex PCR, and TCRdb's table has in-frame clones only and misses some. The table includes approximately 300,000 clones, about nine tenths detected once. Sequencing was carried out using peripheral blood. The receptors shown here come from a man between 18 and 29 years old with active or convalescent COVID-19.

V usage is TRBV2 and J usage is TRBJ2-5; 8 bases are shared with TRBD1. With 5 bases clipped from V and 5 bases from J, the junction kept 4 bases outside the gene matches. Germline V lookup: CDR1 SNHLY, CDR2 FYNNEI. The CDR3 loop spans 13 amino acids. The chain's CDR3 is CASSPRQGETQYF. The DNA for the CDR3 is TGTGCCAGCAGTCCTCGACAGGGGGAGACCCAGTACTTC.

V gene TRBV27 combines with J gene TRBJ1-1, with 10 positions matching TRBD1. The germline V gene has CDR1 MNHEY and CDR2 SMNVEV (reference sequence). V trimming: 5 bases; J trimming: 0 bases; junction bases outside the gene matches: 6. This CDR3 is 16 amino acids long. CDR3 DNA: TGTGCCAGCAGTGTGGGGACAGGGGCCATGAACACTGAAGCTTTCTTT. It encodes CASSVGTGAMNTEAFF.

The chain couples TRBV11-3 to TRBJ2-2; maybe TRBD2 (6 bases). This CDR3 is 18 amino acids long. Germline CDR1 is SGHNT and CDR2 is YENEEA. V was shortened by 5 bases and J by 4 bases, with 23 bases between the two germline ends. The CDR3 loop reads CASSPHWSEGRGTGELFF. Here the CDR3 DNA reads TGTGCCAGCAGCCCCCACTGGTCGGAGGGCCGGGGCACCGGGGAGCTGTTTTTT.

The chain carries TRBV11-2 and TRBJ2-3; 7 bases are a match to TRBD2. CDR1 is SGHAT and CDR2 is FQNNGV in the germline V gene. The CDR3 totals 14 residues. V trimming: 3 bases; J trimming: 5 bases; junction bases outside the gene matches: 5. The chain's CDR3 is CASSFGSGVDTQYF. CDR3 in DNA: TGTGCCAGCAGCTTTGGAAGCGGGGTAGATACGCAGTATTTT.

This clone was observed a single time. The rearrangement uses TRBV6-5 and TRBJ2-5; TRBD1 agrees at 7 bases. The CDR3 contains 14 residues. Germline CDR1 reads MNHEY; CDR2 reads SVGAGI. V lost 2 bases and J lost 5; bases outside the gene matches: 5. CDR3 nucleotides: TGTGCCAGCAGTTACCACGAACAGGGGGAGACCCAGTACTTC. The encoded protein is CASSYHEQGETQYF.

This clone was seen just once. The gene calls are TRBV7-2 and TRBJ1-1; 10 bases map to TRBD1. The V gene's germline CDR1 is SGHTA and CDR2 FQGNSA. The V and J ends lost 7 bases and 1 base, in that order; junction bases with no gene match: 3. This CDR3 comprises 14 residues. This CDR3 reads CASKRTGGNTEAFF. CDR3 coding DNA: TGTGCCAGCAAACGGACAGGGGGGAACACTGAAGCTTTCTTT.

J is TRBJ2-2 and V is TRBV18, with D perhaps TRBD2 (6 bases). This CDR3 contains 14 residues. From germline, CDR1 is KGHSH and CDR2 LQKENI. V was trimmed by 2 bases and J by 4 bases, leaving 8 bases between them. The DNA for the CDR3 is TGTGCCAGCTCACCAAACGGGGGCACCGGGGAGCTGTTTTTT. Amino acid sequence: CASSPNGGTGELFF.

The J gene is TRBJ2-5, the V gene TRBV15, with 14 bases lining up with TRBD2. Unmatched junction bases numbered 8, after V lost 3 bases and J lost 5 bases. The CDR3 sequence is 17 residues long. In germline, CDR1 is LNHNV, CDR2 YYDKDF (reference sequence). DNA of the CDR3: TGTGCCACCAGCAGTCGACTAGCGGGGGGGCTCAGGGAGACCCAGTACTTC. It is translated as CATSSRLAGGLRETQYF.

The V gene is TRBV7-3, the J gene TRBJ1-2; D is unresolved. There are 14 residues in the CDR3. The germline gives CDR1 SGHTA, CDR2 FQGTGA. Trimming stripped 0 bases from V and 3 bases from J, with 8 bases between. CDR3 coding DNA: TGTGCCAGCAGCTTAACAACCGGGGACTATGGCTACACCTTC. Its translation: CASSLTTGDYGYTF.

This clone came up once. The CDR3 spells CASSYSAEQYF. As DNA, the CDR3 is TGTGCCAGCAGTTACTCGGCCGAGCAGTACTTC. V gene TRBV6-2 or TRBV6-3 combines with J gene TRBJ2-7; D remains unclear. V was clipped by 0 bases and J by 6 bases, with 3 bases between them. CDR1 is MNHEY and CDR2 is SVGEGT in the germline V gene. This CDR3 comprises 11 residues.

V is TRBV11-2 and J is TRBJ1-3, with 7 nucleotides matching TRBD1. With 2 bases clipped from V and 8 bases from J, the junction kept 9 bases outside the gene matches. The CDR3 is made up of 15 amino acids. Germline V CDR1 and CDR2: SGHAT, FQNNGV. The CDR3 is CASSLRQGPADTIYF. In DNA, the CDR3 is TGTGCCAGCAGCTTACGACAGGGACCGGCTGACACCATATATTTT.

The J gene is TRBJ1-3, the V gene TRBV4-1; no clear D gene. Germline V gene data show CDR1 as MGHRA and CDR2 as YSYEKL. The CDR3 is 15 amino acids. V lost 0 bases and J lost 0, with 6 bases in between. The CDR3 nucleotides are TGCGCCAGCAGCCAAGATTTAGCCTCTGGAAACACCATATATTTT. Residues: CASSQDLASGNTIYF.

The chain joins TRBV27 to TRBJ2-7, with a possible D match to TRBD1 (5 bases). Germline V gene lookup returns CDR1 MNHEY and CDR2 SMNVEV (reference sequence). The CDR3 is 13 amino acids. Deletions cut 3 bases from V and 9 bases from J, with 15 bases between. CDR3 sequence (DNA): TGTGCCAGCAGTTTCTCAGCAGGGTTAGGGCAGTACTTC. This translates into CASSFSAGLGQYF.

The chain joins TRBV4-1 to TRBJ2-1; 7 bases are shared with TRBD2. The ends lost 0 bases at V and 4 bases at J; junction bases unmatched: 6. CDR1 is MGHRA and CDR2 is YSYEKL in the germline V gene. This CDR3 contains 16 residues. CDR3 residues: CASSQDPGGPYNEQFF. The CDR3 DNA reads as TGCGCCAGCAGCCAAGATCCGGGGGGACCTTACAATGAGCAGTTCTTC.

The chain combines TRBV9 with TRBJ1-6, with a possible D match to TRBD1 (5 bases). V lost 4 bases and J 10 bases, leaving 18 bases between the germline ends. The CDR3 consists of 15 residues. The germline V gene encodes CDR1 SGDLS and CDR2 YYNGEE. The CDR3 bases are TGTGCCAGCAGCAACACAAGGGGCCATGTGTCACCCCTCCACTTT. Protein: CASSNTRGHVSPLHF.

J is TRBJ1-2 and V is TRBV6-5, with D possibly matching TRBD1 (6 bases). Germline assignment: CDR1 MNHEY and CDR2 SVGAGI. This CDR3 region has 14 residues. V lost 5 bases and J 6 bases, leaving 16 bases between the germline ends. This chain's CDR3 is CASSTTGRDDGYTF. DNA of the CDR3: TGTGCCAGCAGTACAACAGGGAGGGACGATGGCTACACCTTC.

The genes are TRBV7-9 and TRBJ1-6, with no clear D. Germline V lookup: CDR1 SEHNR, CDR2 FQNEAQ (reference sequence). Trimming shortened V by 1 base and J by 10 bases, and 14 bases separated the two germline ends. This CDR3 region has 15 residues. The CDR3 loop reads CASSLGWQRQSPLHF. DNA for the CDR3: TGTGCCAGCAGCTTAGGCTGGCAGAGACAATCACCCCTCCACTTT.

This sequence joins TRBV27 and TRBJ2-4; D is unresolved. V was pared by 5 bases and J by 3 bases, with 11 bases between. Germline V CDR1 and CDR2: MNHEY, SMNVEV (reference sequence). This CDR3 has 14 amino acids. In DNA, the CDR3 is TGTGCCAGCAGTCCCCAATCGGGCAAAAACATTCAGTACTTC. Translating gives CASSPQSGKNIQYF.

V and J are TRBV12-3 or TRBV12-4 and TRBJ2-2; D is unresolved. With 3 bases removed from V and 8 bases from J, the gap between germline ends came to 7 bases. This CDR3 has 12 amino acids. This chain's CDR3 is CASSFVRGELFF. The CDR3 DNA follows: TGTGCCAGCAGTTTCGTGCGAGGGGAGCTGTTTTTT.

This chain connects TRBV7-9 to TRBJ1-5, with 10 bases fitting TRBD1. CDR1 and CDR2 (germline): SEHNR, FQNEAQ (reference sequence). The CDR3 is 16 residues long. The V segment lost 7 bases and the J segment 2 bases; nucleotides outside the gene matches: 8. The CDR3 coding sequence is TGTGCCAGCACCTTGGGGACAGGGGACGGCAATCAGCCCCAGCATTTT. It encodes CASTLGTGDGNQPQHF.

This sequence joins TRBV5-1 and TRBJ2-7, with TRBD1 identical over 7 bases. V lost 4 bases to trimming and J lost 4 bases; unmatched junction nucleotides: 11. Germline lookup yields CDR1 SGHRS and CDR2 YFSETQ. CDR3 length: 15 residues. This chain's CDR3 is CASSPGTAREYEQYF. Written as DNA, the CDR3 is TGCGCCAGCAGCCCAGGGACAGCCCGGGAATACGAGCAGTACTTC. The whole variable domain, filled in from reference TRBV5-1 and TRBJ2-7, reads KAGVTQTPRYLIKTRGQQVTLSCSPISGHRSVSWYQQTPGQGLQFLFEYFSETQRNKGNFPGRFSGRQFSNSRSEMNVSTLELGDSALYLCASSPGTAREYEQYFGPGTRLTVT.

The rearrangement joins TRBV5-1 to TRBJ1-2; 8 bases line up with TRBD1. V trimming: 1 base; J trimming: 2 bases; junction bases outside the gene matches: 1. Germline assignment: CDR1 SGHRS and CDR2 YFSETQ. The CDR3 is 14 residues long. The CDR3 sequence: CASSLTGGNYGYTF. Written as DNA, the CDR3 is TGCGCCAGCAGCTTGACAGGGGGAAACTATGGCTACACCTTC. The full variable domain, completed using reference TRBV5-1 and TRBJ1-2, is KAGVTQTPRYLIKTRGQQVTLSCSPISGHRSVSWYQQTPGQGLQFLFEYFSETQRNKGNFPGRFSGRQFSNSRSEMNVSTLELGDSALYLCASSLTGGNYGYTFGSGTRLTVV.

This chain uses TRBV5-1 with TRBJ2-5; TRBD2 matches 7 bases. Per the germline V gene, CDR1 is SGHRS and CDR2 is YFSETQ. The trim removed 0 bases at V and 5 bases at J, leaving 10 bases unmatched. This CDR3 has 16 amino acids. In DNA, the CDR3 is TGCGCCAGCAGCTTGGCAGCGGGGCCCGCTGGGGAGACCCAGTACTTC. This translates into CASSLAAGPAGETQYF.

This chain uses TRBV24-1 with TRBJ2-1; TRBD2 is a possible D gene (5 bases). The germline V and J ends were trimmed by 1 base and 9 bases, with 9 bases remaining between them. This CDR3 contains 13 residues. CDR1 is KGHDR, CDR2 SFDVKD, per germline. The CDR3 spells CATSDFLGSEQFF. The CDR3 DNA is TGTGCCACCAGTGATTTTTTAGGGAGTGAGCAGTTCTTC.

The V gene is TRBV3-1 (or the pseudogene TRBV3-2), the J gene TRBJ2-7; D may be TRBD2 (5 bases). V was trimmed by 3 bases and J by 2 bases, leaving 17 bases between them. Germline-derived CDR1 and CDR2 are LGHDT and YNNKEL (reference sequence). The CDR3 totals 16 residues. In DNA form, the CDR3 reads TGTGCCAGCAGCCACCGTCGTGGAGGAAGACCCTACGAGCAGTACTTC. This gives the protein CASSHRRGGRPYEQYF.

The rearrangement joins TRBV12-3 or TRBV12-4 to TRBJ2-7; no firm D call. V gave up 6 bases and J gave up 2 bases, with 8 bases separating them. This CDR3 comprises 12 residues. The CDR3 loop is CASSVNAYEQYF. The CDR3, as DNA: TGTGCCAGCAGCGTTAATGCCTACGAGCAGTACTTC.

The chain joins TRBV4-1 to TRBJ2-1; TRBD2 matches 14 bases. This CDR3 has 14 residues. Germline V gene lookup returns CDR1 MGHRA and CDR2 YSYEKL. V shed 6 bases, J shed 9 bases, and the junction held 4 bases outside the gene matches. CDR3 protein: CASRPGLAGAEQFF. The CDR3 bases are TGCGCCAGCAGGCCGGGACTAGCGGGAGCTGAGCAGTTCTTC.

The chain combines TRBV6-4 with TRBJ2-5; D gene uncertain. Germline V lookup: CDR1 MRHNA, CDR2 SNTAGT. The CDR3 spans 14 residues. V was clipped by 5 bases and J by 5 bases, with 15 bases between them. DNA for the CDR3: TGTGCCAGCAGTCCCTCGGTGGTTTCGGAGACCCAGTACTTC. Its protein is CASSPSVVSETQYF.

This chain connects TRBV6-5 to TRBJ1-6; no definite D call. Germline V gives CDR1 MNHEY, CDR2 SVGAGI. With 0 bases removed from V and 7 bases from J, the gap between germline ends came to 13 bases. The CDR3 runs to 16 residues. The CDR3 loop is CASSYSRGRSNSPLHF. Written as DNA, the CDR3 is TGTGCCAGCAGTTACTCGAGAGGGCGGTCGAATTCACCCCTCCACTTT.

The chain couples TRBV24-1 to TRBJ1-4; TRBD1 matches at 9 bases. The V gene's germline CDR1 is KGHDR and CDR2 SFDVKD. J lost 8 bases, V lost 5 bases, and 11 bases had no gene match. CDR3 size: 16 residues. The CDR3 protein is CATSAETGTGWEKLFF. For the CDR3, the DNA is TGTGCCACCAGTGCCGAAACTGGGACAGGGTGGGAAAAACTGTTTTTT.